This TCR beta chain was observed in a study of shared clonotypes between healthy human individuals (TCRdb year 2020). In terms of the full investigation: The cohort included three men and a couple of women between 18 and 49 years of age. To estimate repertoire size and how much clonotypes are shared between individuals, the study performed deep sequencing of blood TCR repertoires from roughly five healthy adults. Different laboratories and diverse techniques were used to prepare libraries and sequence TCR repertoires, to increase sequencing depth and limit assay-specific biases. Per donor, leukapheresis produced somewhere between about 0.94 and 10 billion PBMCs.

Donors were healthy HIV-negative adults with no recently reported acute infections or vaccinations. Only Caucasian adults living in Nashville, Tennessee, USA were represented among the donors. For unsorted samples, about 87 million PBMCs were counted, and genomic DNA was extracted using the QIAamp DNA Blood Mini kit. After blood collection by leukapheresis, PBMCs were isolated using Ficoll-Histopaque density gradient centrifugation and then cryopreserved in the vapor phase of liquid nitrogen. This clone was seen a single time. Its antigen remains undetermined. Per-base quality was not reported, and no clone a single base away is much larger than it. TCR CDR3 regions were amplified from genomic DNA by multiplex PCR using the deep immunoSEQ assay. Genomic DNA extracted from each cell subset was distributed evenly over all wells of several immunoSEQ 96-well plates, and each plate served as one replicate. For unsorted PBMC, around 290 ng of genomic DNA, equivalent to about 30,000 T cell genomes, went into each replicate PCR. Ten immunoSEQ deep assay plates were used to sequence the unsorted PBMC genomic DNA. Purified libraries were quantified with a Qubit 3.0 fluorometer, sized on a Bioanalyzer 2100, and re-quantified with the KAPA Library Quantification kit. Each immunoSEQ 96-well plate was sequenced on its own single-read 150-cycle Illumina NextSeq 550 flow cell. The authors' pipeline ran thus. Because only junctional sequences without quality scores were contained in the immunoSEQ output, filtering matching that applied to full-length reads could not be performed. To assign V/J genes and CDR3, sequences were annotated using PyIR, a Python wrapper for IgBLAST v1.9, with IMGT germline references. Reads with weak V/J assignments (E-value above 1e-6), missing CDR3, stop codons, out-of-frame junctions, or ambiguous translated residues were removed. V3J clonotypes were defined as sequences sharing an identical inferred V gene, J gene, and CDR3 amino acid sequence. To compute the percentage overlap between repertoires, the number of shared unique clonotypes was divided by the size of the smaller repertoire. Three approaches were used to assess repertoire richness: RTK rarefaction, the Chao1 estimator, and Recon v2.1 estimates of unobserved clonotypes. Drawn from immuneACCESS, this table holds only the in-frame rearrangements with V and J called that TCRdb kept. Clones are partly lost; checked studies trace under half to an unresolved V gene and leave the rest unexplained. V and J calls and clone size are given by that table; D and trimming were obtained from the DNA. The sample yields over 400,000 clones; 81% were counted once. Of the sample, roughly an eighth falls within the top ten clones.

Overall study results and their limits: Pairwise subsampling indicated that sequencing depth was expected to affect the degree of clonotype sharing among donors. Because the study included only a small number of donors, the genetic and exposure-history diversity represented was limited. Sampling was restricted to blood, and TCR repertoires in tissue are likely to differ from TCR repertoires in blood.

This clonotype originated in a woman between 40 and 55 years old in good health. Some clones in this sample may be carry-over from other donors' samples. The sample consisted of PBMCs.

Here is the DNA: TGTGCCAGCAGCCGGAGCGGGACACCCTACGAGCAGTACTTC. Translated, this is CASSRSGTPYEQYF. Recombination linked TRBV11-2 to TRBJ2-7, with a weak D call of TRBD2 (7 bases match). Measured from the cysteine to the phenylalanine, the CDR3 is 14 residues long. The retained sequence is limited to the CDR3, 42 bases, with the frame set at the first base. CDR1 and CDR2, per the germline V gene, are SGHAT and FQNNGV. V is cut by 5 bases and J by 2 bases, and the space between the germline ends is 13 bases.